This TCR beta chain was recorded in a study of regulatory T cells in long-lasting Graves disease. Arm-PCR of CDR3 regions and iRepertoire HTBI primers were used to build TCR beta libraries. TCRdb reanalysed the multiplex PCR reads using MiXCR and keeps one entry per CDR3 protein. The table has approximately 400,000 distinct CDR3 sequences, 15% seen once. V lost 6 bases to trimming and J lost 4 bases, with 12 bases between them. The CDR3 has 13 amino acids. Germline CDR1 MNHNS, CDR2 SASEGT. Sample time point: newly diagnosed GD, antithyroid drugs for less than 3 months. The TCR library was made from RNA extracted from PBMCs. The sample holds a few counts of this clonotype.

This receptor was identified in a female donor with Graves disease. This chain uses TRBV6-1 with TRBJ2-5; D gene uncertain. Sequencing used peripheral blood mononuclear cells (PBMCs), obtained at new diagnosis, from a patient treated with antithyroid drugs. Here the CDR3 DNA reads TGTGCCAGCAGGTCGTTTGGCGGAGAGACCCAGTACTTC. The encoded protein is CASRSFGGETQYF.